The source of this T cell receptor beta chain is a study of T cell repertoires in cytomegalovirus infection. TCRdb analysed the reads with MiXCR anew, one entry per CDR3 protein. Among under 150,000 distinct CDR3 sequences listed, 8.8% were seen once. This clonotype was detected ten times or more. Sequences were obtained from PBMCs. The receptor was isolated from a human donor in good health (CMV status not recorded). Some clones in this sample may be carry-over from other donors' samples.

The chain's CDR3 is CASKRAGGSYNEQFF. The CDR3 DNA sequence: TGTGCCAGCAAGCGAGCGGGGGGTTCCTACAATGAGCAGTTCTTC. The rearrangement links TRBV6-2 or TRBV6-3 to TRBJ2-1; 9 bases line up with TRBD2. Germline values: CDR1 MNHEY, CDR2 SVGEGT. V dropped 7 bases and J dropped 1; count of bases not matched to a gene: 5. The CDR3 length is 15 residues.